The TCR beta chain under discussion was sequenced for a study of OX40 agonist ivuxolimab in advanced cancers. Across the study: The dose-escalation group included hepatocellular carcinoma, melanoma, renal cell carcinoma and head and neck cancer. Partial responses, seen in three patients, involved one hepatocellular carcinoma and two cutaneous melanomas.

The method was immunoSEQ multiplex PCR; TCRdb's version includes in-frame clones alone and lacks a portion of them. Of roughly 69,000 clones in the sample, more than 85% were seen once. Sequenced material: CD4+ or CD8+ T cells sorted from blood, taken in a trial of the OX40 agonist ivuxolimab. The sequence came from an adult with an advanced solid tumor such as melanoma, head and neck, liver or kidney cancer.

DNA for the CDR3: TGTGCCAGCTCACCAGACCCCCCCGGGGAGCAGTACTTC. This sequence encodes CASSPDPPGEQYF. The chain couples TRBV18 to TRBJ2-7; D remains unclear. The ends were cut back, 2 bases at V and 7 bases at J, with 12 bases in the middle. The CDR3 spans 13 residues. The germline V gene has CDR1 KGHSH and CDR2 LQKENI.